This T cell receptor (beta chain) was sequenced for a study of T cell responses to AZD1222 COVID-19 vaccine. Findings and caveats of the study: Spike-specific TCR depth and breadth grew after two AZD1222 doses. Dominant CD4 TCR responses targeted spike regions 160-218 and 743-854. Donors were chiefly white British, with a greater number of females, and clonal diversity was perhaps underestimated. Only a handful of AZD1222 recipients, six or seven in all, had baseline seropositivity.

V was clipped by 5 bases and J by 7 bases; unmatched bases: 13. This CDR3 has 15 residues. Germline CDR1 and CDR2: LGHDT and YNNKEL (reference sequence). This clone was detected once. The antigen remains undetermined. The table came from immunoSEQ multiplex PCR; TCRdb's copy has only in-frame clones and leaves some out. The sample holds 140,000 or so clones, roughly 88% seen once. The rearrangement joins TRBV3-1 (or the pseudogene TRBV3-2) to TRBJ2-5, with 7 bases identical to TRBD2. The source is an adult who received the AZD1222 COVID-19 vaccine. This sample comprised peripheral blood, obtained 28 days after the second AZD1222 dose. The CDR3 loop is CASSSPQRDVGTQYF. CDR3 sequence (DNA): TGTGCCAGCAGCTCCCCCCAGCGGGATGTGGGGACCCAGTACTTC.